Presented here are 5 T cell receptor beta chains from one specimen sequenced in a study of shared clonotypes between healthy human individuals. The assay was immunoSEQ multiplex PCR, and TCRdb's table has in-frame clones only and misses some. The table records millions of clones, approximately 92% of them present only once. The sample taken for sequencing was naive CD4+ T cells sorted from blood. Subset indicated: CD45RA+ positively selected. These receptors were taken from a young man in good health.

The rearrangement uses TRBV5-4 and TRBJ1-4, with 7 bases fitting TRBD1. Trimming took 0 bases from V and 4 from J; bases not matched to a gene: 6. CDR3 length: 16 residues. Looked up from germline, CDR1 is SGHNT and CDR2 is YYREEE (reference sequence). For the CDR3, the DNA is TGTGCCAGCAGCTTGGTAGGGGGCCAGGGTAATGAAAAACTGTTTTTT. Translation gives CASSLVGGQGNEKLFF. The full variable domain, rest sourced from reference TRBV5-4 and TRBJ1-4, is ETGVTQSPTHLIKTRGQQVTLRCSSQSGHNTVSWYQQALGQGPQFIFQYYREEENGRGNFPPRFSGLQFPNYSSELNVNALELDDSALYLCASSLVGGQGNEKLFFGSGTQLSVL.

This clone was detected once. CDR3 DNA: TGTGCCAGTAGCGGACAGGGGAGGTCTGGCTACACCTTC. Protein sequence: CASSGQGRSGYTF. This chain uses TRBV19 with TRBJ1-2; 9 positions match TRBD1. CDR1 is LNHDA and CDR2 is SQIVND in the germline V gene (reference sequence). After removal of 6 bases from V and 7 bases from J, the junction contained 6 bases not matched to a gene. The CDR3 runs 13 residues. Full variable domain (missing parts from reference TRBV19 and TRBJ1-2): DGGITQSPKYLFRKEGQNVTLSCEQNLNHDAMYWYRQDPGQGLRLIYYSQIVNDFQKGDIAEGYSVSREKKESFPLTVTSAQKNPTAFYLCASSGQGRSGYTFGSGTRLTVV.

This chain uses TRBV30 with TRBJ1-1, with 7 bases identical to TRBD1. The CDR3 spans 12 residues. V lost 7 bases and J lost 4; bases outside the gene matches: 6. The germline CDR1 and CDR2 sequences are GTSNPN and SVGIG (reference sequence). CDR3 coding DNA: TGTGCCTACCTCGGGACAGCCACTGAAGCTTTCTTT. Translation: CAYLGTATEAFF. The complete variable domain, with remaining parts taken from reference TRBV30 and TRBJ1-1, reads SQTIHQWPATLVQPVGSPLSLECTVEGTSNPNLYWYRQAAGRGLQLLFYSVGIGQISSEVPQNLSASRPQDRQFILSSKKLLLSDSGFYLCAYLGTATEAFFGQGTRLTVV.

The chain employs TRBV6-5 and TRBJ1-2; no definite D call. CDR1 and CDR2 from the germline V gene are MNHEY and SVGAGI. Trimming stripped 7 bases from V and 8 bases from J, with 17 bases between. This CDR3 has 13 residues. CDR3 region: CASNPRQPAGYTF. The CDR3 DNA reads as TGTGCCAGCAACCCAAGGCAGCCAGCGGGCTACACCTTC.

This rearrangement joins TRBV27 to TRBJ2-3; 14 bases fit TRBD2. The germline gives CDR1 MNHEY, CDR2 SMNVEV (reference sequence). Trimming at V came to 5 bases and at J to 3 bases, leaving 10 bases not matched to a gene. CDR3 length: 18 amino acids. The CDR3 loop reads CASSPAPGTSGRTDTQYF. The CDR3 region has the DNA TGTGCCAGCAGTCCCGCCCCCGGGACTAGCGGGAGAACAGATACGCAGTATTTT.